This T cell receptor (beta chain) was documented in a study of chemoradiotherapy in HPV16-positive cancers. Study-wide results and limits: HPV-specific T cells were functionally defined from only a couple of HPV16-positive patients. During treatment, candidate HPV-specific clones and E7-related motifs expanded in tumor.

Sequencing was performed with immunoSEQ multiplex PCR; in TCRdb, only in-frame clones are kept and a portion is missing. The table has about 15,000 clones, roughly 80% seen once. This clone occurred a few times. Its antigen is as yet unknown. This specimen was collected from a patient who underwent chemoradiotherapy. The sequence was obtained from a human donor with HPV-associated anogenital cancer.

This chain's CDR3 is CASSQDVGGVYEKLFF. Written as DNA, the CDR3 is TGCGCCAGCAGCCAAGATGTGGGGGGCGTTTATGAAAAACTGTTTTTT. The rearrangement uses TRBV4-3 and TRBJ1-4; D is perhaps TRBD1 (6 bases). CDR1 LGHNA and CDR2 YSLEER come from the germline V gene. CDR3 size: 16 residues. V was clipped by 0 bases and J by 6 bases, with 14 bases between them.